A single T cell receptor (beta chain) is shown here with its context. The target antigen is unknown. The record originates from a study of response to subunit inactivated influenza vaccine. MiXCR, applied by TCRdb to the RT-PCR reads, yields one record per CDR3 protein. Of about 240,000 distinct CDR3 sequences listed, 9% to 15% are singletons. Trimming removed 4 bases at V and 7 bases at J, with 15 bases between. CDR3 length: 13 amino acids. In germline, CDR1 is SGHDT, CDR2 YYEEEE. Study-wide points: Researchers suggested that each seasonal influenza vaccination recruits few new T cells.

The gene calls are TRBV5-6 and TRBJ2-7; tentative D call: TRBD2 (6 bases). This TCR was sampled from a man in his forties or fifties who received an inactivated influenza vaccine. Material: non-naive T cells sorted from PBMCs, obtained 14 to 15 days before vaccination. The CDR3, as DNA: TGTGCCAGCAGCCCGGAATGGGGGGATGAGCAGTACTTC. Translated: CASSPEWGDEQYF. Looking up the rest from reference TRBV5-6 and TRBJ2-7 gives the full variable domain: DAGVTQSPTHLIKTRGQQVTLRCSPKSGHDTVSWYQQALGQGPQFIFQYYEEEERQRGNFPDRFSGHQFPNYSSELNVNALLLGDSALYLCASSPEWGDEQYFGPGTRLTVT.